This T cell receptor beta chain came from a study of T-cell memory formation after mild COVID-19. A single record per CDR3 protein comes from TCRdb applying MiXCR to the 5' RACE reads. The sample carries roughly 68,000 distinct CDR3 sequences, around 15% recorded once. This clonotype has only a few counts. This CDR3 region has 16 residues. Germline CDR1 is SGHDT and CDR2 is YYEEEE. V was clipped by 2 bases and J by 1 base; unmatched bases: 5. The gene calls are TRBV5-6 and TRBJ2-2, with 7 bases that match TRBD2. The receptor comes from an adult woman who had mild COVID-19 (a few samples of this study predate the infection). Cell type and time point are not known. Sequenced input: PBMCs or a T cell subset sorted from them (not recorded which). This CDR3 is CASSFSQRGNTGELFF. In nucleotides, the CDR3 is TGTGCCAGCAGCTTTAGTCAGCGGGGGAACACCGGGGAGCTGTTTTTT.